A selection of T cell receptor beta chains follows, all from one sample in a study of cytomegalovirus exposure and HLA in healthy donors. Measured with immunoSEQ multiplex PCR; TCRdb has only the in-frame clones, and not every one. The sample includes tens of thousands of clones, 74% of them seen just once. Sequencing was done on a sample of PBMCs. These receptors all stem from a young woman in good health and CMV-seropositive. Both conserved end residues are part of each CDR3. A D gene is named only where the DNA matches it firmly. Clone size is shown for a subset of rows, as once, few, many or a class of expanded clone.

TRBJ2-2 | - | TRBV30 | - | CARTVGDPNTGELFF | TGTGCCCGGACTGTGGGAGACCCGAACACCGGGGAGCTGTTTTTT
TRBJ2-4 | few | TRBV5-6 | - | CASSFDRYRGGIQYF | TGTGCCAGCAGCTTTGACCGTTATAGGGGGGGCATTCAGTACTTC
TRBJ2-1 | - | TRBV9 | TRBD2 | CASSASLADEQFF | TGTGCCAGCAGCGCCAGTCTAGCGGATGAGCAGTTCTTC
TRBJ2-7 | - | TRBV28 | - | CATSSPAYEQYF | TGTGCCACCTCTAGTCCGGCCTACGAGCAGTACTTC
TRBJ1-2 | few | TRBV27 | - | CASSLDRSRGYTF | TGTGCCAGCAGTTTAGACAGGAGTCGTGGCTACACCTTC
TRBJ1-1 | few | TRBV5-6 | - | CASSFGGQLPEAFF | TGTGCCAGCAGCTTTGGAGGACAGCTACCTGAAGCTTTCTTT
TRBJ2-3 | - | TRBV29-1 | TRBD2 | CSVQTSGNTQYF | TGCAGCGTTCAAACTAGCGGAAATACGCAGTATTTT
TRBJ2-3 | - | TRBV10-2 | TRBD2 | CASSERAGGTGDTQYF | TGCGCCAGCAGTGAAAGAGCGGGAGGGACGGGGGATACGCAGTATTTT
TRBJ1-1 | few | TRBV28 | TRBD1 | CASSSGTGRVGTEAFF | TGTGCCAGCAGTTCCGGGACAGGGCGGGTGGGCACTGAAGCTTTCTTT
TRBJ1-1 | - | TRBV6-1 | TRBD1 | CASSFSQGATEAFF | TGTGCCAGCAGTTTCTCTCAGGGGGCCACTGAAGCTTTCTTT
TRBJ1-5 | - | TRBV6-5 | TRBD1 | CASRLGQGHQPQHF | TGTGCCAGCAGGCTGGGACAGGGACATCAGCCCCAGCATTTT
TRBJ2-7 | - | TRBV27 | - | CASRRGFYEQYF | TGTGCCAGCCGCAGGGGATTCTACGAGCAGTACTTC
TRBJ1-1 | few | TRBV10-2 | TRBD1 | CASSQSTGLAFF | TGCGCCAGCAGTCAGTCGACAGGGTTAGCTTTCTTT
TRBJ2-2 | - | TRBV29-1 | - | CSVRVGSTGELFF | TGCAGCGTTCGGGTGGGGAGCACCGGGGAGCTGTTTTTT
TRBJ1-5 | - | TRBV28 | TRBD1 | CASRYSGTGHNQPQHF | TGTGCCAGCAGGTATTCCGGGACAGGCCACAATCAGCCCCAGCATTTT
TRBJ1-1 | few | TRBV7-6 | - | CASSSQPGTEAFF | TGTGCCAGCAGCTCACAACCGGGCACTGAAGCTTTCTTT
TRBJ2-1 | - | TRBV30 | - | CAWSRLGNEQFF | TGTGCCTGGAGCCGACTAGGGAATGAGCAGTTCTTC
TRBJ1-3 | - | TRBV30 | - | CAWTPMGASGNTIYF | TGTGCCTGGACGCCGATGGGGGCCTCTGGAAACACCATATATTTT
TRBJ1-1 | - | TRBV28 | - | CASSLRDTYTEAFF | TGTGCCAGCAGTCTTCGGGACACCTACACTGAAGCTTTCTTT
TRBJ2-5 | few | TRBV7-9 | - | CASSFGAGETQYF | TGTGCCAGCAGCTTCGGCGCGGGAGAGACCCAGTACTTC
TRBJ1-2 | few | TRBV9 | - | CASSALGASYGYTF | TGTGCCAGCAGCGCCTTAGGGGCGTCCTATGGCTACACCTTC
TRBJ1-2 | - | TRBV7-9 | TRBD1 | CASTLTTGGYGYTF | TGTGCCAGCACCCTCACTACAGGGGGATATGGCTACACCTTC
TRBJ1-3 | - | TRBV9 | - | CASSANTGNGNTIYF | TGTGCCAGCAGCGCAAATACAGGGAATGGAAACACCATATATTTT
TRBJ1-5 | - | TRBV2 | - | CASSVGNRGNQPQHF | TGTGCCAGCAGTGTTGGAAACCGGGGCAATCAGCCCCAGCATTTT
TRBJ1-1 | - | TRBV6-5 | TRBD1 | CASSLRQGRAFF | TGTGCCAGCAGCCTCCGACAGGGTAGGGCTTTCTTT
TRBJ2-7 | - | TRBV30 | - | CAWASDRNYEQYF | TGTGCCTGGGCCTCGGACAGAAACTACGAGCAGTACTTC
TRBJ2-4 | - | TRBV5-6 | TRBD2 | CASSLWLAAARIDIQYF | TGTGCCAGCAGCTTATGGCTAGCGGCAGCCAGAATAGACATTCAGTACTTC
TRBJ2-1 | - | TRBV6-5 | TRBD1 | CASSTTGTGVDEQFF | TGTGCCAGCAGTACAACCGGGACAGGGGTTGATGAGCAGTTCTTC
TRBJ2-1 | few | TRBV7-2 | TRBD2 | CASSSPAGGASGEQFF | TGTGCCAGCAGCTCCCCCGCGGGAGGGGCCTCAGGTGAGCAGTTCTTC
TRBJ2-7 | - | TRBV6-5 | TRBD1 | CASSRQQGSYEQYF | TGTGCCAGCAGCCGACAACAGGGGTCCTACGAGCAGTACTTC
TRBJ1-2 | - | TRBV28 | TRBD1 | CASSSTDRAGYTF | TGTGCCAGCAGTTCCACCGACAGGGCTGGCTACACCTTC
TRBJ2-7 | - | TRBV6-5 | TRBD2 | CASSRLARSYEQYF | TGTGCCAGCAGTCGACTAGCGCGCTCCTACGAGCAGTACTTC
TRBJ1-1 | - | TRBV29-1 | - | CSVARDNLEAFF | TGCAGCGTCGCCAGGGACAACTTGGAAGCTTTCTTT
TRBJ1-5 | once | TRBV28 | - | CASSGLLGSGQPQHF | TGTGCCAGCAGCGGACTCTTGGGGTCGGGGCAGCCCCAGCATTTT
TRBJ2-1 | - | TRBV5-1 | - | CASTTSGPGLDEQFF | TGCGCCAGCACCACGAGCGGCCCGGGCCTCGATGAGCAGTTCTTC
TRBJ1-1 | - | TRBV20-1 | - | CSAVRNEAFF | TGCAGTGCGGTGAGGAATGAAGCTTTCTTT
TRBJ2-7 | - | TRBV6-5 | TRBD2 | CASSYSVLALYEQYF | TGTGCCAGCAGTTACTCAGTACTAGCGCTCTACGAGCAGTACTTC
TRBJ2-3 | - | TRBV9 | TRBD2 | CASSGRLAGAGDTQYF | TGTGCCAGCAGCGGCCGACTAGCGGGGGCGGGAGATACGCAGTATTTT
TRBJ1-5 | - | TRBV6-5 | - | CASSPGLISNQPQHF | TGTGCCAGCAGCCCCGGACTTATTAGCAATCAGCCCCAGCATTTT
TRBJ1-2 | - | TRBV29-1 | - | CSVLVPASGGYTF | TGCAGCGTTTTGGTACCCGCTTCGGGTGGCTACACCTTC
TRBJ1-4 | - | TRBV28 | TRBD1 | CASSSGQLDREKLFF | TGTGCCAGCAGTTCGGGACAGCTGGATAGGGAAAAACTGTTTTTT
TRBJ2-3 | - | TRBV28 | - | CASSITVTDTQYF | TGTGCCAGCAGCATCACTGTTACAGATACGCAGTATTTT
TRBJ1-5 | - | TRBV27 | - | CAAGLYSNQPQHF | TGTGCCGCTGGACTGTATAGCAATCAGCCCCAGCATTTT
TRBJ1-2 | - | TRBV10-3 | - | CAISESKGLNGYTF | TGTGCCATCAGTGAGTCGAAGGGGCTAAATGGCTACACCTTC
TRBJ2-1 | - | TRBV6-1 | - | CASSAGLGNRVQFF | TGTGCCAGCAGTGCGGGACTGGGAAATAGGGTGCAGTTCTTC
TRBJ1-1 | few | TRBV4-1 | - | CASSYSGDSTEAFF | TGCGCCAGCAGCTACTCAGGGGATAGCACTGAAGCTTTCTTT
TRBJ1-2 | - | TRBV4-1 | TRBD1 | CASSPGGTGALYGYTF | TGCGCCAGCAGCCCGGGGGGGACAGGGGCATTATATGGCTACACCTTC
TRBJ2-3 | few | TRBV4-3 | - | CASSRGTLTDTQYF | TGCGCCAGCAGCCGGGGGACTCTCACAGATACGCAGTATTTT
TRBJ2-7 | - | TRBV30 | - | CAWSAQYEQYF | TGTGCCTGGAGTGCACAGTACGAGCAGTACTTC
TRBJ2-1 | few | TRBV9 | - | CASSVGEHSYNEQFF | TGTGCCAGCAGCGTAGGGGAGCACTCCTACAATGAGCAGTTCTTC
TRBJ2-7 | - | TRBV2 | - | CATSGLPYEQYF | TGTGCCACTTCGGGACTGCCCTACGAGCAGTACTTC
TRBJ1-2 | - | TRBV4-2 | - | CASSQDQQVTYGYTF | TGTGCCAGCAGCCAAGATCAACAGGTCACCTATGGCTACACCTTC
TRBJ2-2 | - | TRBV25-1 | - | CASSPTSLRTGELFF | TGTGCCAGCAGTCCGACTAGTCTCCGGACCGGGGAGCTGTTTTTT
TRBJ2-7 | - | TRBV10-1 | - | CASSRGSGSYEQYF | TGCGCCAGCAGCCGGGGTTCGGGCTCCTACGAGCAGTACTTC
TRBJ2-1 | - | TRBV30 | TRBD2 | CAWSLTSSGPTKPLFF | TGTGCCTGGAGTCTAACCTCTAGCGGGCCAACCAAGCCTCTGTTCTTC
TRBJ2-7 | - | TRBV30 | - | CAWALGGGSGEQYF | TGTGCCTGGGCGCTAGGGGGAGGGTCCGGGGAGCAGTACTTC
TRBJ2-3 | - | TRBV4-2 | TRBD2 | CASSPASGVADTQYF | TGTGCCAGCAGCCCAGCTAGCGGTGTTGCGGATACGCAGTATTTT
TRBJ1-2 | - | TRBV14 | TRBD1 | CASSPSRTGYGYTF | TGTGCCAGCAGCCCATCACGGACAGGCTATGGCTACACCTTC
TRBJ2-2 | - | TRBV2 | TRBD1 | CASRTDRGRTGELFF | TGTGCCAGCAGGACGGACAGGGGGCGCACCGGGGAGCTGTTTTTT
TRBJ2-7 | - | TRBV4-2 | TRBD2 | CASSSTSGGRGYEQYF | TGTGCCAGCAGCAGCACTAGCGGGGGGAGGGGCTACGAGCAGTACTTC